The sequence of this TCR beta chain was determined in a study of Tregs in tolerant kidney transplant recipients. Study-level results: Changing PCR primers prevented nucleotide comparison between some patients' samples. No direct test of biological reproducibility was done here.

Generated by immunoSEQ multiplex PCR, the TCRdb table keeps only in-frame clones and is missing some. The repertoire includes about 100,000 clones, nearly 90% of them detected once, and 0.34% sits in the top ten. V was cut by 0 bases and J by 0 bases, with 14 bases left in between. Germline-derived CDR1 and CDR2 are SGHDN and FVKESK. CDR3 size: 18 residues. About this clone: Antigen unknown.

Thawed PBMCs were FACS-sorted into unstimulated CD4+CD25+CD127- regulatory T cells, CD4+CD25- non-regulatory cells, CD4 and CD8 cells. The rearrangement uses TRBV14 and TRBJ2-2; a possible D gene is TRBD1 (6 bases). The sequenced sample was CD4+ T cells from blood, obtained before the transplant. This clonotype was obtained from a human donor who received a combined kidney and bone marrow transplant. The CDR3 region is CASSQDLAGAANTGELFF. The CDR3 coding sequence is TGTGCCAGCAGCCAAGATCTTGCAGGGGCGGCGAACACCGGGGAGCTGTTTTTT.